This TCR beta chain was observed in a study of response to subunit inactivated influenza vaccine. This clonotype has ten or more counts. Its antigen is unknown. TCRdb redid the calling of the RT-PCR reads with MiXCR, one entry per CDR3 protein. The sample yields roughly 710,000 distinct CDR3 sequences, 12% to 15% seen once. General study findings and limits: Authors suggested seasonal influenza vaccinations each recruit few new T cells.

CDR3 length equals 12 residues. Germline V gene lookup returns CDR1 SEHNR and CDR2 FQNEAQ (reference sequence). The V gene lost 5 bases and the J gene lost 3 bases, with 8 bases spanning the gap. The chain joins TRBV7-9 to TRBJ2-7; no firm D call. Sequencing was performed on PBMCs from blood, taken 14 to 15 days before vaccination. The receptor's source is a man aged 45 to 65 who received an inactivated influenza vaccine. CDR3 sequence reads: CASSPTVYEQYF. CDR3 sequence (DNA): TGTGCCAGCAGCCCGACCGTCTACGAGCAGTACTTC.